The 27 T cell receptor beta chains listed next were all sequenced from one sample in a study of shared clonotypes between healthy human individuals. Sequencing was performed with immunoSEQ multiplex PCR; in TCRdb, only in-frame clones are kept and a portion is missing. Counted here are roughly 1,000,000 clones, about 84% occurring once; the ten biggest clones make up approximately 0.5%. The sample was memory CD4+ T cells from PBMCs. Subset here: CD45RA-negative fraction. The receptors were sampled from a man between 18 and 35 years old in good health. Some clones in this sample may be carry-over from other donors' samples.

The V gene is TRBV9, the J gene TRBJ2-7; 10 bases map to TRBD1. Germline trimming cut 3 bases from V and 1 base from J; bases unmatched to any gene: 4. CDR3 length equals 15 residues. Germline CDR1 is SGDLS and CDR2 is YYNGEE. The CDR3 DNA reads TGTGCCAGCAGCGAAACGGGACAGGGGTCCTACGAGCAGTACTTC. Amino acid sequence: CASSETGQGSYEQYF.

This clone has a handful of counts. The chain is built from TRBV29-1 and TRBJ2-2, with D uncertain. Per the germline V gene, CDR1 is SQVTM and CDR2 is ANQGSEA. V lost 3 bases and J lost 6, with 14 bases in between. There are 14 residues in the CDR3. The CDR3 sequence: CSVDLIGPPGELFF. The CDR3 DNA follows: TGCAGCGTTGATTTAATAGGACCGCCCGGGGAGCTGTTTTTT.

This rearrangement joins TRBV2 to TRBJ1-1; D is ambiguous. Deletions cut 5 bases from V and 6 bases from J, with 13 bases between. CDR3 length: 13 amino acids. Germline CDR1 reads SNHLY; CDR2 reads FYNNEI. The CDR3 protein is CASSLTGRAEAFF. The CDR3 region has the DNA TGTGCCAGCAGTCTAACTGGGAGGGCTGAAGCTTTCTTT.

To note about this clone: A clone one base away is much larger, so this may be a read error. This chain joins TRBV7-7 and TRBJ2-5, with 7 bases matching TRBD1. V dropped 5 bases and J dropped 2; count of bases not matched to a gene: 2. Germline loops: CDR1 SSHAT, CDR2 FNYEAQ (reference sequence). The CDR3 loop spans 13 amino acids. This CDR3 is CASSGDRQETQYF. In DNA form, the CDR3 reads TGTGCCAGCAGCGGGGACAGACAAGAGACCCAGTACTTC.

This chain uses TRBV25-1 with TRBJ1-2; D is ambiguous. The CDR3 contains 12 residues. Germline values: CDR1 MGHDK, CDR2 SYGVNS. Between the trimmed V and J ends, which lost 3 bases and 4 bases, there was a span of 6 bases. Here the CDR3 DNA reads TGTGCCAGCAGTGATAACGGCTATGGCTACACCTTC. Protein product: CASSDNGYGYTF.

The V and J genes are TRBV9 and TRBJ1-1, with D maybe TRBD1 (6 bases). Trimming cost V 4 bases and J 4 bases, with 20 bases left between them. The length of the CDR3 is 16 residues. Per the germline V gene, CDR1 is SGDLS and CDR2 is YYNGEE. The CDR3 DNA sequence: TGTGCCAGCAGCCCCAGAGCAGGGGTGGTGGGCACTGAAGCTTTCTTT. Amino acid sequence: CASSPRAGVVGTEAFF.

V gene TRBV28 combines with J gene TRBJ1-1; D is possibly TRBD1 (6 bases). The CDR3 totals 15 residues. The germline CDR1 and CDR2 sequences are MDHEN and SYDVKM. Deletions cut 5 bases from V and 2 bases from J, with 15 bases between. The CDR3 reads CASSATGTPNTEAFF. In DNA form, the CDR3 reads TGTGCCAGCAGTGCTACCGGGACACCTAACACTGAAGCTTTCTTT. The variable domain in full, with the rest retrieved from reference TRBV28 and TRBJ1-1, is DVKVTQSSRYLVKRTGEKVFLECVQDMDHENMFWYRQDPGLGLRLIYFSYDVKMKEKGDIPEGYSVSREKKERFSLILESASTNQTSMYLCASSATGTPNTEAFFGQGTRLTVV.

The chain combines TRBV6-5 with TRBJ1-1, with a weak D call TRBD1 (6 bases). V was clipped by 0 bases and J by 7 bases, with 9 bases between them. Germline V gene lookup returns CDR1 MNHEY and CDR2 SVGAGI. The CDR3 loop spans 13 amino acids. DNA of the CDR3: TGTGCCAGCAGTTACTCAGGGGGGGGTGAAGCTTTCTTT. It specifies CASSYSGGGEAFF.

This clone was observed a single time. The chain links TRBV19 to TRBJ2-3, with D unclear. The CDR3 sequence is 15 residues long. CDR1 and CDR2 (germline): LNHDA, SQIVND (reference sequence). The ends were cut back, 4 bases at V and 2 bases at J, with 13 bases in the middle. CDR3 bases: TGTGCCAGTAGTACGCGACCCGACCCCACAGATACGCAGTATTTT. Translation gives CASSTRPDPTDTQYF. Variable domain in full (rest from reference TRBV19 and TRBJ2-3): DGGITQSPKYLFRKEGQNVTLSCEQNLNHDAMYWYRQDPGQGLRLIYYSQIVNDFQKGDIAEGYSVSREKKESFPLTVTSAQKNPTAFYLCASSTRPDPTDTQYFGPGTRLTVL.

The rearrangement links TRBV7-9 to TRBJ1-5; unclear D gene. Trimming cost V 3 bases and J 6 bases, with 9 bases left between them. In germline, CDR1 is SEHNR, CDR2 FQNEAQ (reference sequence). The CDR3 has 13 amino acids. CDR3 sequence reads: CASSFQVGQPQHF. CDR3 in DNA: TGTGCCAGCAGCTTTCAGGTCGGTCAGCCCCAGCATTTT.

The V call is TRBV27, the J call TRBJ1-1; 12 bases fit TRBD1. Germline CDR1 MNHEY, CDR2 SMNVEV (reference sequence). This CDR3 is 17 amino acids long. V dropped 4 bases and J dropped 1; count of bases not matched to a gene: 7. The CDR3 bases are TGTGCCAGCAGTTCCCGGGACAGGGGGCGGAAGAACACTGAAGCTTTCTTT. Its translation is CASSSRDRGRKNTEAFF.

This clone has a single count. Given a far larger clone just one base away, this is likely a sequencing read error. The chain carries TRBV30 and TRBJ1-2, with D possibly matching TRBD1 (6 bases). The CDR3 contains 11 residues. Germline loops: CDR1 GTSNPN, CDR2 SVGIG (reference sequence). The V and J ends lost 5 bases and 8 bases respectively, with 12 bases between them. The DNA of the CDR3 is TGTGCCTGGCGTTGGGGGGGCGGCTACACCTTC. Translated: CAWRWGGGYTF. Complete variable domain (other parts from reference TRBV30 and TRBJ1-2): SQTIHQWPATLVQPVGSPLSLECTVEGTSNPNLYWYRQAAGRGLQLLFYSVGIGQISSEVPQNLSASRPQDRQFILSSKKLLLSDSGFYLCAWRWGGGYTFGSGTRLTVV.

The genes are TRBV18 and TRBJ1-1; 8 bases line up with TRBD1. V dropped 3 bases and J dropped 4; count of bases not matched to a gene: 13. Germline CDR1 KGHSH, CDR2 LQKENI. The CDR3 extends over 17 amino acids. The CDR3 sequence is CASSPFRRQGYSTEAFF. Here the CDR3 DNA reads TGTGCCAGCTCACCGTTTAGGAGACAGGGGTATAGCACTGAAGCTTTCTTT. Filled out from reference TRBV18 and TRBJ1-1, the complete variable domain reads NAGVMQNPRHLVRRRGQEARLRCSPMKGHSHVYWYRQLPEEGLKFMVYLQKENIIDESGMPKERFSAEFPKEGPSILRIQQVVRGDSAAYFCASSPFRRQGYSTEAFFGQGTRLTVV.

J is TRBJ1-3 and V is TRBV27, with D possibly being TRBD1 (6 bases). Trimming cost V 5 bases and J 0 bases, with 14 bases left between them. The CDR3 has 16 residues. In germline, CDR1 is MNHEY, CDR2 SMNVEV (reference sequence). The CDR3 region has the DNA TGTGCCAGCAGTCCCGGACAGAGCTCCTCTGGAAACACCATATATTTT. It translates to CASSPGQSSSGNTIYF.

The chain recombines TRBV10-3 with TRBJ2-1; D not resolved. Trimming stripped 3 bases from V and 4 bases from J, with 16 bases between. Germline CDR1 ENHRY, CDR2 SYGVKD. The CDR3 is 16 amino acids. The CDR3 region is CAISDLRSEGYNEQFF. Here the CDR3 DNA reads TGTGCCATCAGTGACTTGAGGTCTGAAGGATACAATGAGCAGTTCTTC.

The chain links TRBV28 to TRBJ1-1; no clear D gene. Germline assignment: CDR1 MDHEN and CDR2 SYDVKM. Trimming shortened V by 4 bases and J by 1 base, and 7 bases separated the two germline ends. This CDR3 is built from 13 residues. The CDR3 here is CASSSAENTEAFF. The CDR3 coding sequence is TGTGCCAGCAGTTCTGCAGAGAACACTGAAGCTTTCTTT.

The chain is built from TRBV7-3 and TRBJ2-2; D remains unclear. This CDR3 has 12 residues. Germline V CDR1 and CDR2: SGHTA, FQGTGA. Trimming took off 2 bases at V and 6 bases at J, with 4 bases between the two ends. CDR3 protein: CASSLFAGELFF. CDR3 bases: TGTGCCAGCAGCTTATTCGCCGGGGAGCTGTTTTTT. Based on the CDR3 plus reference TRBV7-3 and TRBJ2-2, the full variable domain is GAGVSQTPSNKVTEKGKYVELRCDPISGHTALYWYRQSLGQGPEFLIYFQGTGAADDSGLPNDRFFAVRPEGSVSTLKIQRTERGDSAVYLCASSLFAGELFFGEGSRLTVL.

The sample holds one count of this clone. The chain joins TRBV28 to TRBJ2-5, with D tentatively TRBD2 (6 bases). The V gene's germline CDR1 is MDHEN and CDR2 SYDVKM. The CDR3 has 14 amino acids. Trimming took 4 bases from V and 5 from J, leaving 14 bases between them. The CDR3 nucleotides read TGTGCCAGCAGTTCCCCCGCGGGACTGGAGACCCAGTACTTC. It yields the protein CASSSPAGLETQYF.

This clone was found many times. DNA of the CDR3: TGCGCCAGCAGCCTCGGGACTAGCGGGAGTTGGGCCCAGTACTTC. As protein: CASSLGTSGSWAQYF. The rearrangement joins TRBV5-1 to TRBJ2-5; the match to TRBD2 covers 14 bases. Germline trimming cut 4 bases from V and 9 bases from J; bases unmatched to any gene: 8. Germline CDR1 reads SGHRS; CDR2 reads YFSETQ. The CDR3 sequence is 15 residues long.

The rearrangement uses TRBV5-1 and TRBJ1-1, with TRBD1 matching 8 bases. The CDR3 length is 16 residues. Germline V gene data show CDR1 as SGHRS and CDR2 as YFSETQ. Trimming cost V 2 bases and J 1 base; bases outside gene matches: 7. The CDR3 bases are TGCGCCAGCAGCTTATCAGGGGGCCTTCCGAACACTGAAGCTTTCTTT. It codes for CASSLSGGLPNTEAFF. The variable domain in full, completed from reference TRBV5-1 and TRBJ1-1, reads KAGVTQTPRYLIKTRGQQVTLSCSPISGHRSVSWYQQTPGQGLQFLFEYFSETQRNKGNFPGRFSGRQFSNSRSEMNVSTLELGDSALYLCASSLSGGLPNTEAFFGQGTRLTVV.

This rearrangement joins TRBV2 to TRBJ1-2; weak D call: TRBD1 (6 bases). Trimming stripped 7 bases from V and 8 bases from J, with 26 bases between. CDR3 size: 16 residues. Germline values: CDR1 SNHLY, CDR2 FYNNEI. The CDR3 here is CASMRGGTAIAWGYTF. CDR3 DNA sequence: TGTGCCAGCATGAGAGGGGGGACGGCGATTGCCTGGGGCTACACCTTC.

The rearrangement links TRBV12-5 to TRBJ2-1, with D hard to call. CDR3 length: 15 residues. Germline V gene data show CDR1 as LGHNT and CDR2 as FRNRAP. Trimming took 7 bases from V and 7 from J, leaving 20 bases between them. CDR3 in amino acids: CASVETGYSFNEQFF. As DNA, the CDR3 is TGTGCTAGTGTCGAGACCGGGTATTCATTTAATGAGCAGTTCTTC. Supplemented by reference TRBV12-5 and TRBJ2-1, the full variable domain reads DARVTQTPRHKVTEMGQEVTMRCQPILGHNTVFWYRQTMMQGLELLAYFRNRAPLDDSGMPKDRFSAEMPDATLATLKIQPSEPRDSAVYFCASVETGYSFNEQFFGPGTRLTVL.

The chain recombines TRBV5-6 with TRBJ1-2; TRBD1 agrees at 9 bases. Germline V CDR1 and CDR2: SGHDT, YYEEEE. The CDR3 contains 14 residues. V was clipped by 4 bases and J by 5 bases; unmatched bases: 6. CDR3 sequence (DNA): TGTGCCAGCAGCATACAGGGGGCGAGATATGGCTACACCTTC. Encoded protein: CASSIQGARYGYTF.

This chain uses TRBV15 with TRBJ2-7; 7 bases align to TRBD1. V gave up 1 base and J gave up 1 base; unmatched junction bases: 4. The V gene's germline CDR1 is LNHNV and CDR2 YYDKDF (reference sequence). This CDR3 has 15 amino acids. In nucleotides, the CDR3 is TGTGCCACCAGCAGAGCCCGGGACAGTTCCTACGAGCAGTACTTC. Translation gives CATSRARDSSYEQYF.

V is TRBV4-1 and J is TRBJ1-3; possible D gene TRBD1, 5 bases. The V gene lost 0 bases and the J gene lost 3 bases, with 9 bases spanning the gap. The CDR3 sequence is 15 residues long. Germline V lookup: CDR1 MGHRA, CDR2 YSYEKL. The CDR3 spells CASSQDWTNGNTIYF. The CDR3 DNA reads TGCGCCAGCAGCCAAGATTGGACAAATGGAAACACCATATATTTT.

The chain recombines TRBV5-6 with TRBJ1-5; D call uncertain. The V end lost 0 bases, the J end lost 4 bases, and 11 bases lay between the germline ends. Germline V gene data show CDR1 as SGHDT and CDR2 as YYEEEE. The CDR3 length is 15 residues. DNA of the CDR3: TGTGCCAGCAGCTTGGGGTGGATGTCTAATCAGCCCCAGCATTTT. This gives the protein CASSLGWMSNQPQHF.

The chain uses TRBV5-5 and TRBJ1-1; D uncertain. From germline, CDR1 is SGHKS and CDR2 YYEKEE (reference sequence). The V end was cut by 5 bases, the J end by 1 base, with 12 bases between. The CDR3 is 14 amino acids. For the CDR3, the DNA is TGTGCCAGCAGGACCCGGGCCACGAACACTGAAGCTTTCTTT. Encoded protein: CASRTRATNTEAFF.